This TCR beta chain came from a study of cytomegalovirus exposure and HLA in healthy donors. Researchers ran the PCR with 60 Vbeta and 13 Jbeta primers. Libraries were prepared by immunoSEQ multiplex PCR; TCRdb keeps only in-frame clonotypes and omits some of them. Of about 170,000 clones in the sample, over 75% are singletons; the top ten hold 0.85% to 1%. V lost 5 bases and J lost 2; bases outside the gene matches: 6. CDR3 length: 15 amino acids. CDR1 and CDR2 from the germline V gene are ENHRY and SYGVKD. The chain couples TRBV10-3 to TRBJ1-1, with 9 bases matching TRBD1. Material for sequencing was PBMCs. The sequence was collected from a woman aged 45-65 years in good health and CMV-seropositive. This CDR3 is CAISRPTGGNTEAFF. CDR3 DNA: TGTGCCATCAGTCGACCGACAGGGGGAAACACTGAAGCTTTCTTT.